Below, 26 T cell receptor beta chains from the same sample are listed, as sequenced in a study of blood T cell repertoires in COVID-19. Method: immunoSEQ multiplex PCR; TCRdb's copy keeps in-frame clones and lacks some. The table shows 180,000 or so clones, with approximately 86% occurring only once. Sequenced: peripheral blood. The receptor set was obtained from an elderly woman with acute or convalescent COVID-19.

The rearrangement uses TRBV4-3 and TRBJ1-2; TRBD1 aligns across 9 bases. The length of the CDR3 is 14 residues. Trimming at V came to 2 bases and at J to 8 bases, leaving 6 bases not matched to a gene. In germline, CDR1 is LGHNA, CDR2 YSLEER. CDR3 bases: TGCGCCAGCAGCCAACTTGGACAGGGGAAAGGCTACACCTTC. Translating it yields CASSQLGQGKGYTF.

This clone was seen only once. The chain recombines TRBV27 with TRBJ1-6, with 7 bases fitting TRBD1. The CDR3 has 15 amino acids. The germline CDR1 and CDR2 sequences are MNHEY and SMNVEV (reference sequence). The trim removed 2 bases at V and 9 bases at J, leaving 7 bases unmatched. The CDR3 DNA sequence: TGTGCCAGCAGTTTAGACGACAGGGTGAGTTCACCCCTCCACTTT. Protein: CASSLDDRVSSPLHF.

V gene TRBV5-4 combines with J gene TRBJ1-2; 10 positions agree with TRBD1. Germline V gives CDR1 SGHNT, CDR2 YYREEE (reference sequence). Trimming removed 2 bases from V and 8 bases from J; junction bases left unmatched: 3. The CDR3 extends over 13 amino acids. CDR3 residues: CASSFGTGDGYTF. CDR3 bases: TGTGCCAGCAGCTTCGGGACAGGGGACGGCTACACCTTC.

V gene TRBV30 combines with J gene TRBJ1-2, with D perhaps TRBD1 (5 bases). Germline CDR1 is GTSNPN and CDR2 is SVGIG (reference sequence). This CDR3 region has 14 residues. Trimming stripped 4 bases from V and 0 bases from J, with 12 bases between. The CDR3 DNA reads TGTGCCTGGACCCAAGGACAACCTAACTATGGCTACACCTTC. It encodes CAWTQGQPNYGYTF.

The rearrangement joins TRBV7-2 to TRBJ2-2; weak D call: TRBD2 (6 bases). The germline V and J ends were trimmed by 5 bases and 5 bases, with 18 bases remaining between them. Germline-derived CDR1 and CDR2 are SGHTA and FQGNSA. There are 16 residues in the CDR3. In DNA form, the CDR3 reads TGTGCCAGCAGCGCCCAAGCCGGGACTCGGACCGGGGAGCTGTTTTTT. It codes for CASSAQAGTRTGELFF.

The CDR3 loop reads CASVDSRGEKLFF. CDR3 nucleotide sequence: TGTGCCAGCGTAGACAGTAGAGGTGAAAAACTGTTTTTT. V gene TRBV6-5 combines with J gene TRBJ1-4, with D tentatively TRBD1 (5 bases). The CDR3 is 13 residues long. V lost 8 bases to trimming and J lost 7 bases, with 14 bases between them. Per germline, CDR1 MNHEY and CDR2 SVGAGI.

This clone has just a few counts. The V gene is TRBV9, the J gene TRBJ1-6, with D possibly being TRBD1 (5 bases). Deletions cut 0 bases from V and 12 bases from J, with 10 bases between. Per the germline V gene, CDR1 is SGDLS and CDR2 is YYNGEE. The CDR3 is made up of 13 amino acids. CDR3 amino acids: CASSVGVGGPLHF. The CDR3 nucleotides read TGTGCCAGCAGCGTAGGGGTGGGGGGACCCCTCCACTTT.

CDR3 in amino acids: CASSMRGTGGVSSYNEQFF. As DNA, the CDR3 is TGTGCCAGTAGTATGCGGGGGACAGGGGGCGTCAGTTCCTACAATGAGCAGTTCTTC. The rearrangement uses TRBV19 and TRBJ2-1; the match to TRBD1 covers 12 bases. The germline V gene encodes CDR1 LNHDA and CDR2 SQIVND (reference sequence). V was clipped by 3 bases and J by 1 base; unmatched bases: 10. This CDR3 spans 19 amino acids. The variable domain in full, completed from reference TRBV19 and TRBJ2-1, reads DGGITQSPKYLFRKEGQNVTLSCEQNLNHDAMYWYRQDPGQGLRLIYYSQIVNDFQKGDIAEGYSVSREKKESFPLTVTSAQKNPTAFYLCASSMRGTGGVSSYNEQFFGPGTRLTVL.

The chain recombines TRBV6-5 with TRBJ1-1, with D possibly matching TRBD1 (5 bases). V shed 5 bases and J shed 1 base, with 8 bases lying between them. Germline values: CDR1 MNHEY, CDR2 SVGAGI. This CDR3 contains 13 residues. The CDR3 nucleotides read TGTGCCAGCAGTCCCGGACAGAACACTGAAGCTTTCTTT. The encoded protein is CASSPGQNTEAFF.

The V and J genes are TRBV7-2 and TRBJ2-1, with 9 bases fitting TRBD2. With 2 bases clipped from V and 5 bases from J, the junction kept 4 bases outside the gene matches. Per germline, CDR1 SGHTA and CDR2 FQGNSA. The CDR3 has 15 residues. The CDR3 spells CASSLLLAGNNEQFF. CDR3 nucleotides: TGTGCCAGCAGCTTACTCCTAGCGGGGAACAATGAGCAGTTCTTC.

The gene calls are TRBV19 and TRBJ1-2; 7 bases line up with TRBD1. Germline V gives CDR1 LNHDA, CDR2 SQIVND (reference sequence). The ends lost 3 bases at V and 7 bases at J; junction bases unmatched: 8. This CDR3 region has 14 residues. CDR3 sequence (DNA): TGTGCCAGTAGTATTGGAGGTGACAGGGCTGGCTACACCTTC. Amino acids: CASSIGGDRAGYTF.

The chain recombines TRBV7-9 with TRBJ2-2; 15 bases agree with TRBD2. Germline-derived CDR1 and CDR2 are SEHNR and FQNEAQ (reference sequence). The V gene end was trimmed by 5 bases and the J gene end by 3 bases; junction bases not matched to a gene: 7. This CDR3 is built from 18 residues. This CDR3 reads CASSLGLAGGRYTGELFF. CDR3 in DNA: TGTGCCAGCAGCCTGGGACTAGCGGGGGGCAGATACACCGGGGAGCTGTTTTTT.

This rearrangement joins TRBV21-1 to TRBJ2-7; the DNA was not used to check the table's D call, TRBD1. TRBV21-1 is tagged as a pseudogene. There are 17 residues in the CDR3. The CDR3 reads CASSPSHQGQGAGEQYF. The CDR3 bases are TGTGCCAGCAGCCCTTCGCATCAAGGACAGGGGGCGGGGGAGCAGTACTTC.

The chain recombines TRBV6-5 with TRBJ1-1; tentatively, D is TRBD1 (6 bases). V was cut by 7 bases and J by 2 bases, with 17 bases left in between. Germline V gene data show CDR1 as MNHEY and CDR2 as SVGAGI. The CDR3 loop spans 15 amino acids. CDR3 nucleotides: TGTGCCAGCAACCCCACGGCGGGGGCAAACACTGAAGCTTTCTTT. Translation: CASNPTAGANTEAFF.

CDR3 coding DNA: TGTGCCAGCTCACTATCGGAACCAACAGGGGCGGGTGAAAAACTGTTTTTT. Translating it yields CASSLSEPTGAGEKLFF. The rearrangement uses TRBV18 and TRBJ1-4, with 7 bases identical to TRBD1. From germline, CDR1 is KGHSH and CDR2 LQKENI. Trimming removed 4 bases from V and 7 bases from J; junction bases left unmatched: 15. This CDR3 spans 17 amino acids.

The chain uses TRBV14 and TRBJ2-1, with 7 nucleotides matching TRBD2. Looked up from germline, CDR1 is SGHDN and CDR2 is FVKESK. The CDR3 length is 15 residues. V was pared by 1 base and J by 8 bases, with 8 bases of the junction left unmatched. CDR3 protein: CASSQVRGTIDEQFF. CDR3 coding DNA: TGTGCCAGCAGCCAAGTAAGAGGGACTATCGATGAGCAGTTCTTC.

CDR3 nucleotide sequence: TGTGCCACCGGACAGGGTTTAGGGGCTTTCTTT. Translation: CATGQGLGAFF. The V gene is TRBV2, the J gene TRBJ1-1; 8 positions agree with TRBD1. The germline V gene has CDR1 SNHLY and CDR2 FYNNEI. The CDR3 loop spans 11 amino acids. The V gene end was trimmed by 10 bases and the J gene end by 11 bases; junction bases not matched to a gene: 9.

The J gene is TRBJ1-5, the V gene TRBV2; 9 positions agree with TRBD1. The CDR3 is made up of 15 amino acids. Germline CDR1 SNHLY, CDR2 FYNNEI. V shed 4 bases and J 4 bases; nucleotides not matched to a gene: 5. The CDR3 nucleotides are TGTGCCAGCAGTGGTTCGACAGGGGGGAATCAGCCCCAGCATTTT. Translated: CASSGSTGGNQPQHF.

This clone has a single count. The chain uses TRBV11-1 and TRBJ1-6; perhaps TRBD1 as D (5 bases). CDR3 size: 14 residues. Germline CDR1 SGHAT, CDR2 FQDESV (reference sequence). V lost 5 bases and J 8 bases, leaving 13 bases between the germline ends. CDR3 loop: CASSRDGGDSPLHF. The CDR3 DNA reads as TGTGCCAGCAGCCGGGACGGGGGGGATTCACCCCTCCACTTT.

This clone was seen a single time. The rearrangement links TRBV18 to TRBJ2-3; TRBD2 matches at 15 bases. V shed 3 bases and J 3 bases; nucleotides not matched to a gene: 1. This CDR3 comprises 16 residues. Germline V gene data show CDR1 as KGHSH and CDR2 as LQKENI. The CDR3: CASSPGLAGGTDTQYF. DNA for the CDR3: TGTGCCAGCTCACCTGGACTAGCGGGAGGGACAGATACGCAGTATTTT.

V usage is TRBV7-2 and J usage is TRBJ2-3; TRBD2 aligns across 10 bases. The CDR3 is made up of 16 amino acids. Germline CDR1 and CDR2: SGHTA and FQGNSA. V was clipped by 1 base and J by 4 bases; unmatched bases: 5. CDR3 in amino acids: CASSLGTSGVADTQYF. In DNA, the CDR3 is TGTGCCAGCAGCTTAGGAACTAGCGGGGTTGCAGATACGCAGTATTTT.

This sequence joins TRBV9 and TRBJ2-2, with 10 bases aligning to TRBD2. The V gene's germline CDR1 is SGDLS and CDR2 YYNGEE. The CDR3 spans 17 residues. V was pared by 4 bases and J by 0 bases, with 6 bases of the junction left unmatched. CDR3: CASSLPAGGPNTGELFF. CDR3 bases: TGTGCCAGCAGCCTCCCAGCGGGGGGGCCGAACACCGGGGAGCTGTTTTTT.

This sequence joins TRBV19 and TRBJ1-3; no clear D. The CDR3 has 12 residues. The V gene's germline CDR1 is LNHDA and CDR2 SQIVND (reference sequence). Trimming took off 11 bases at V and 0 bases at J, with 8 bases between the two ends. CDR3 amino acids: CAAAASGNTIYF. The CDR3, as DNA: TGTGCCGCGGCAGCCTCTGGAAACACCATATATTTT.

The chain combines TRBV15 with TRBJ2-5, with 9 nucleotides matching TRBD2. V lost 4 bases, J lost 7 bases, and 10 bases stayed unmatched. CDR1 and CDR2 from the germline V gene are LNHNV and YYDKDF (reference sequence). The CDR3 is made up of 15 amino acids. CDR3 residues: CATSIPSGTPGTQYF. DNA for the CDR3: TGTGCCACCAGCATCCCTAGCGGGACCCCAGGGACCCAGTACTTC.

V usage is TRBV11-2 and J usage is TRBJ2-5, with D possibly being TRBD1 (6 bases). V was clipped by 3 bases and J by 5 bases, with 13 bases between them. In germline, CDR1 is SGHAT, CDR2 FQNNGV. The CDR3 runs 14 residues. The CDR3 region has the DNA TGTGCCAGCAGCTTTAGCAACAGGGCGGAGACCCAGTACTTC. It codes for CASSFSNRAETQYF.

The rearrangement uses TRBV6-6 and TRBJ1-1; TRBD1 matches 9 bases. The junction had 12 bases not matched to a gene; V was cut back by 5 bases and J by 5 bases. CDR3 length equals 16 residues. Germline V gene sequence: CDR1 MNHNY, CDR2 SVGAGI (reference sequence). This chain's CDR3 is CASSVPGTGTGTEAFF. DNA for the CDR3: TGTGCCAGCAGTGTCCCCGGGACAGGGACCGGGACTGAAGCTTTCTTT.